This TCR beta chain was profiled in a study of blood T cell repertoires in COVID-19. Germline values: CDR1 LGHDT, CDR2 YNNKEL (reference sequence). The CDR3 sequence is 15 residues long. V gave up 2 bases and J gave up 0 bases; unmatched junction bases: 3. TCRdb's table, derived via immunoSEQ multiplex PCR, lists solely in-frame clones and lacks some. The sample has about 150,000 clones, around 82% seen once. This receptor was taken from a man between 18 and 35 years old with active or convalescent COVID-19. The J gene is TRBJ2-7, the V gene TRBV3-1 (or the pseudogene TRBV3-2); 8 bases agree with TRBD1. Source material: peripheral blood. In DNA, the CDR3 is TGTGCCAGCAGCCAATGGACAGGGCCCTCCTACGAGCAGTACTTC. Translated: CASSQWTGPSYEQYF.